Reported below is one T cell receptor (beta chain). This clonotype appeared many times. Its specific antigen is unknown. Base qualities are not at hand, and no much larger clone is one base apart. The library came from RT-PCR. For sequencing, a NextSeq 550 was employed. Through fastp at Q25 and MiXCR, TCRdb rebuilt clones from the public reads, retaining in-frame beta chains. Each entry is one CDR3 protein sequence, shown with its most common DNA and genes. The sample table lists around 7,600 distinct CDR3 sequences, around 10% of them with a count of one. Of the sample, 52% falls within the top ten clones. The sample belongs to a study of patients and donors after allogeneic stem cell transplantation (dated by TCRdb to 2020 to 2022). At the junction V is shortened by 2 bases and J by 4 bases, with 22 bases in between. From the cysteine up to the phenylalanine, the CDR3 has a length of 18 residues. This entry keeps only the CDR3 DNA: 54 bases, framed from base 1. Per the germline V gene, SGHDN is the CDR1 and FVKESK is the CDR2.

The rearranged chain carries TRBV14 and TRBJ2-3; TRBD1 is a possible D gene, resting on 5 matching bases. The sequencing input was blood, either unsorted or a sorted T cell fraction (not recorded which). This receptor was obtained from a human donor who was either an allogeneic HSCT recipient or a stem cell or donor lymphocyte infusion donor (not recorded which). It is not recorded whose cells these are; they may come from a transplant donor. The CDR3 protein is CASSQPRAGRSVADTQYF. At the DNA level, the sequence is TGTGCCAGCAGCCAACCCCGCGCAGGGCGATCGGTAGCAGATACGCAGTATTTT.